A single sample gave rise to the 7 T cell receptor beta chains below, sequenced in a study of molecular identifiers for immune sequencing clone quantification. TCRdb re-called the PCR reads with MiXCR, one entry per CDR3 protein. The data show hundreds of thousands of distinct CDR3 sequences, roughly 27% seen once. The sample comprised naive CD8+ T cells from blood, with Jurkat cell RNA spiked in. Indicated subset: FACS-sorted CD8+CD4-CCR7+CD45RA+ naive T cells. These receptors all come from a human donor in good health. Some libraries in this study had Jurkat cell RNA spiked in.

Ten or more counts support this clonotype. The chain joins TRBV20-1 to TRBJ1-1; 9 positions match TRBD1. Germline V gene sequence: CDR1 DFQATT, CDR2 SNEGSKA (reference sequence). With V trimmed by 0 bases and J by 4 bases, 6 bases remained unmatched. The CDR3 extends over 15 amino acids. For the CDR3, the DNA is TGCAGTGCTAGAGACGGGACAGGGAGTTCCACTGAAGCTTTCTTT. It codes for CSARDGTGSSTEAFF.

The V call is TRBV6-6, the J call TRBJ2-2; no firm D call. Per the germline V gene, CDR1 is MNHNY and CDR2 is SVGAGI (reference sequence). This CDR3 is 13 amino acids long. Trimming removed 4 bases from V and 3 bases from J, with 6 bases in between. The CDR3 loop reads CASSSVDTGELFF. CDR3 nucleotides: TGTGCCAGCAGTTCTGTCGACACCGGGGAGCTGTTTTTT.

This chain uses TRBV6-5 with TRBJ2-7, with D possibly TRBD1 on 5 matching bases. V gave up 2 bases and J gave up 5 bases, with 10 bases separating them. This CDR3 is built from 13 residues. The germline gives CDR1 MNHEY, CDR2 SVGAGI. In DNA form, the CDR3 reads TGTGCCAGCAGTTACAGGGGCCCCCACGAGCAGTACTTC. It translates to CASSYRGPHEQYF.

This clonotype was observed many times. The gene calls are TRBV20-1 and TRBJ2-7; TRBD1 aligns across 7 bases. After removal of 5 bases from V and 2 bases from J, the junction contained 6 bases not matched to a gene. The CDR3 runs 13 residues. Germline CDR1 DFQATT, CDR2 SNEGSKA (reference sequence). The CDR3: CSAAGTETYEQYF. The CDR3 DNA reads TGCAGTGCTGCCGGGACAGAGACCTACGAGCAGTACTTC.

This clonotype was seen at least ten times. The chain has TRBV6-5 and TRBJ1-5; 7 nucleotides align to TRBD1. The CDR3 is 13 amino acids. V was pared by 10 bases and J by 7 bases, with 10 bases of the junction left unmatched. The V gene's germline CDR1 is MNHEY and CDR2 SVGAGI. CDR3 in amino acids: CATLQGPGQPQHF. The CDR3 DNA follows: TGTGCCACCCTACAGGGGCCCGGGCAGCCCCAGCATTTT.

CDR3 residues: CASSQVSGGANEQFF. In DNA form, the CDR3 reads TGCGCCAGCAGCCAAGTTAGCGGGGGGGCCAATGAGCAGTTCTTC. The V and J genes are TRBV4-1 and TRBJ2-1; 11 bases are shared with TRBD2. With 1 base clipped from V and 6 bases from J, the junction kept 2 bases outside the gene matches. The CDR3 is made up of 15 amino acids. Looked up from germline, CDR1 is MGHRA and CDR2 is YSYEKL.

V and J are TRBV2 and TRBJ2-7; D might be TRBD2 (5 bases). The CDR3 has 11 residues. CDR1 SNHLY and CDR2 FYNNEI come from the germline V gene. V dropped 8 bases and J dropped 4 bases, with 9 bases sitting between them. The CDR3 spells CASGSYYEQYF. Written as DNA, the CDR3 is TGTGCCAGCGGGAGTTATTACGAGCAGTACTTC. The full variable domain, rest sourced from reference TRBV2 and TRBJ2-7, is EPEVTQTPSHQVTQMGQEVILRCVPISNHLYFYWYRQILGQKVEFLVSFYNNEISEKSEIFDDQFSVERPDGSNFTLKIRSTKLEDSAMYFCASGSYYEQYFGPGTRLTVT.